These 15 T cell receptor beta chains came from one sample sequenced in a study of cytomegalovirus exposure and HLA in healthy donors. Both 60 Vbeta primers and 13 Jbeta primers went into the PCR. The protocol was immunoSEQ multiplex PCR, while the TCRdb copy is restricted to in-frame clones and leaves out a portion. The sample holds hundreds of thousands of clones, around 89% seen once. Sequences were obtained from PBMCs. All receptors come from a woman under 30 in good health and CMV-seronegative.

This clone occurred a few times. This chain uses TRBV5-1 with TRBJ2-3; D might be TRBD1 (5 bases). CDR3 length: 12 amino acids. Trimming stripped 2 bases from V and 8 bases from J, with 9 bases between. Germline CDR1 SGHRS, CDR2 YFSETQ. CDR3 DNA sequence: TGCGCCAGCAGCTTTCTAAGGGGTACGCAGTATTTT. Its translation is CASSFLRGTQYF.

The chain employs TRBV5-1 and TRBJ1-1; 7 nucleotides agree with TRBD1. This CDR3 spans 16 amino acids. After removal of 3 bases from V and 0 bases from J, the junction contained 8 bases not matched to a gene. The V gene's germline CDR1 is SGHRS and CDR2 YFSETQ. In DNA, the CDR3 is TGCGCCAGCAGCTCCAGCAAGACAGGGATGAACACTGAAGCTTTCTTT. This gives the protein CASSSSKTGMNTEAFF.

The V call is TRBV6-5, the J call TRBJ2-1, with 14 bases matching TRBD2. This CDR3 spans 16 amino acids. After removal of 2 bases from V and 13 bases from J, the junction contained 10 bases not matched to a gene. CDR1 is MNHEY, CDR2 SVGAGI, per germline. DNA for the CDR3: TGTGCCAGCAGTTACGACGGGACTAGCGGGAGACGAGGACAGTTCTTC. This sequence encodes CASSYDGTSGRRGQFF.

This sequence joins TRBV18 and TRBJ2-2; D perhaps matches TRBD2 (6 bases). CDR1 is KGHSH and CDR2 is LQKENI in the germline V gene. V shed 1 base and J shed 5 bases, with 11 bases lying between them. The CDR3 has 15 residues. CDR3 DNA sequence: TGTGCCAGCTCACCACGGGAGGCGGGAACCGGGGAGCTGTTTTTT. Protein sequence: CASSPREAGTGELFF.

A single count supports this clone. The chain uses TRBV27 and TRBJ1-2; D call uncertain. CDR1 is MNHEY and CDR2 is SMNVEV in the germline V gene (reference sequence). The CDR3 has 15 amino acids. Trimming cost V 4 bases and J 2 bases, with 14 bases left between them. CDR3 DNA sequence: TGTGCCAGCAGTTCCTTGCAGACGGGGAACTATGGCTACACCTTC. This translates into CASSSLQTGNYGYTF.

J is TRBJ2-2 and V is TRBV5-8; D remains unclear. There are 15 residues in the CDR3. CDR1 is SGHTS and CDR2 is YDEGEE in the germline V gene. Deletions cut 1 base from V and 6 bases from J, with 13 bases between. CDR3 nucleotide sequence: TGTGCCAGCAGCTTGAGGCTAGTCGGTCCCGGGGAGCTGTTTTTT. Translated, it gives CASSLRLVGPGELFF.

A word on this clone: The junction and the germline gene differ at one end; a read error may be behind it. The rearrangement joins TRBV5-1 to TRBJ2-7, with D possibly matching TRBD2 (6 bases). Germline assignment: CDR1 SGHRS and CDR2 YFSETQ. The CDR3 has 20 residues. CDR3 sequence: CTSSLFIPGAGGRRTYEQYF. The CDR3 DNA sequence: TGCACCAGCAGCTTGTTCATCCCTGGGGCCGGGGGACGAAGGACCTACGAGCAGTACTTC.

This clone was picked up one time. The genes are TRBV21-1 and TRBJ2-3; the table's D gene call, TRBD2, was not cross checked with the DNA. TRBV21-1 is a known pseudogene. The CDR3 loop spans 15 amino acids. CDR3 sequence (DNA): TGTGCCAGCAACCGGGAGGGCGGATGTGCAGATACGCAGTATTTT. This translates into CASNREGGCADTQYF.

This chain uses TRBV9 with TRBJ2-1; 7 bases match TRBD2. The CDR3 consists of 15 residues. J lost 4 bases, V lost 3 bases, and 7 bases had no gene match. Germline values: CDR1 SGDLS, CDR2 YYNGEE. CDR3 in amino acids: CASSAGGLDYNEQFF. For the CDR3, the DNA is TGTGCCAGCAGCGCGGGGGGACTGGATTACAATGAGCAGTTCTTC.

The chain is built from TRBV4-1 and TRBJ1-2; D gene unclear. The CDR3 contains 16 residues. V was trimmed by 0 bases and J by 5 bases, leaving 16 bases between them. CDR1 is MGHRA and CDR2 is YSYEKL in the germline V gene. CDR3 nucleotides: TGCGCCAGCAGCCAAGACGGGGAGGAGTACCGATATGGCTACACCTTC. This sequence encodes CASSQDGEEYRYGYTF.

This clone was seen only once. This sequence joins TRBV4-2 and TRBJ1-1, with TRBD1 matching 9 bases. With 5 bases clipped from V and 0 bases from J, the junction kept 4 bases outside the gene matches. Germline lookup yields CDR1 LGHNA and CDR2 YNFKEQ. The CDR3 is 15 residues long. CDR3 sequence (DNA): TGTGCCAGCAGCTCTGGACAGGGGATGAACACTGAAGCTTTCTTT. The encoded protein is CASSSGQGMNTEAFF.

The chain carries TRBV6-5 and TRBJ2-7; D may be TRBD2 (7 bases). The V gene's germline CDR1 is MNHEY and CDR2 SVGAGI. Trimming cost V 4 bases and J 0 bases, with 13 bases left between them. The CDR3 runs 15 residues. The CDR3 sequence is CASSSAGEGSYEQYF. In nucleotides, the CDR3 is TGTGCCAGCAGTTCTGCAGGGGAGGGCTCCTACGAGCAGTACTTC.

This chain uses TRBV2 with TRBJ2-4, with TRBD1 as a possible D gene (8 bases). Trimming stripped 10 bases from V and 9 bases from J, with 25 bases between. CDR3 length: 15 amino acids. The germline V gene has CDR1 SNHLY and CDR2 FYNNEI. CDR3 DNA sequence: TGTGCCACCCATTTCCTTGGACAGGGAGGGGGCATTCAGTACTTC. It is translated as CATHFLGQGGGIQYF.

This clone was seen only once. V usage is TRBV18 and J usage is TRBJ1-1, with a possible D match to TRBD1 (5 bases). V was trimmed by 5 bases and J by 1 base, leaving 8 bases between them. Germline assignment: CDR1 KGHSH and CDR2 LQKENI. This CDR3 spans 13 amino acids. CDR3 sequence: CASSTTANTEAFF. CDR3 DNA: TGTGCCAGCTCAACGACAGCGAACACTGAAGCTTTCTTT.

With regard to this clone: A junction end diverges from the germline sequence, so it may reflect a read error. This rearrangement joins TRBV7-6 to TRBJ2-1; 9 bases are a match to TRBD2. CDR3 length: 17 residues. The germline V gene has CDR1 SGHVS and CDR2 FNYEAQ. CDR3 sequence (DNA): TGTGCCAGCAGCTTAGCTCCAGCGGGAGGTACCTACGATGAGCAGTTCTTC. Its translation: CASSLAPAGGTYDEQFF.